The 22 T cell receptor beta chains below come from one sample, sequenced in a study of shared clonotypes between healthy human individuals. This table comes from immunoSEQ multiplex PCR, and its TCRdb copy is limited to in-frame clones, with some not included. The sample has approximately 500,000 clones; approximately 84% are singletons. The sequenced sample was PBMCs. The receptors here all came from a woman in her thirties or forties in good health. Some clones in this sample may be carry-over from other donors' samples.

The chain carries TRBV28 and TRBJ1-3; unclear D gene. The CDR3 has 13 amino acids. The V and J ends lost 10 bases and 0 bases respectively, with 10 bases between them. Germline V gene data show CDR1 as MDHEN and CDR2 as SYDVKM. CDR3 amino acids: CATTGFSGNTIYF. The CDR3 nucleotides read TGTGCCACGACCGGGTTCTCTGGAAACACCATATATTTT.

The rearrangement joins TRBV7-9 to TRBJ2-2; TRBD2 is a possible D gene (6 bases). The CDR3 loop spans 14 amino acids. The germline gives CDR1 SEHNR, CDR2 FQNEAQ (reference sequence). V lost 2 bases, J lost 3 bases, and 7 bases lay in between. CDR3 residues: CASSLPGDTGELFF. The CDR3 DNA is TGTGCCAGCAGCTTACCGGGGGACACCGGGGAGCTGTTTTTT.

The chain recombines TRBV6-6 with TRBJ2-1, with D possibly being TRBD1 or TRBD2 (5 bases each). V was shortened by 7 bases and J by 2 bases, with 12 bases between the two germline ends. This CDR3 comprises 14 residues. Germline assignment: CDR1 MNHNY and CDR2 SVGAGI (reference sequence). CDR3 in amino acids: CASNRMGPYNEQFF. In DNA form, the CDR3 reads TGTGCCAGCAACAGAATGGGACCCTACAATGAGCAGTTCTTC.

This rearrangement joins TRBV2 to TRBJ1-2; TRBD1 agrees at 9 bases. The CDR3 totals 15 residues. CDR1 is SNHLY, CDR2 FYNNEI, per germline. V lost 2 bases, J lost 6 bases, and 7 bases stayed unmatched. This CDR3 is CASSETDRGWDGYTF. CDR3 bases: TGTGCCAGCAGTGAAACGGACAGGGGTTGGGATGGCTACACCTTC.

In the case of this clone: This specimen includes other DNA sequences encoding the same CDR3. In DNA form, the CDR3 reads TGTGCCAGCAGGACTAGCGGGCAAGAGACCCAGTACTTC. It encodes CASRTSGQETQYF. The chain uses TRBV28 and TRBJ2-5; 10 bases agree with TRBD2. The CDR3 is made up of 13 amino acids. After removal of 6 bases from V and 2 bases from J, the junction contained 0 bases not matched to a gene. CDR1 and CDR2 from the germline V gene are MDHEN and SYDVKM.

The chain employs TRBV6-1 and TRBJ2-1; 12 bases map to TRBD2. Germline CDR1 MNHNS, CDR2 SASEGT. The CDR3 is made up of 13 amino acids. Unmatched junction bases numbered 8, after V lost 10 bases and J lost 10 bases. This CDR3 reads CATSSGRAGEQFF. The CDR3 coding sequence is TGTGCCACTTCTAGCGGGAGGGCCGGCGAGCAGTTCTTC.

The J gene is TRBJ2-1, the V gene TRBV29-1; tentative D call: TRBD1 (6 bases). CDR1 SQVTM and CDR2 ANQGSEA come from the germline V gene. V was shortened by 0 bases and J by 7 bases, with 16 bases between the two germline ends. The CDR3 has 15 amino acids. The CDR3 nucleotides are TGCAGCGTTGAAGAGTGGCAGGGGTCGGGGAATGAGCAGTTCTTC. It translates to CSVEEWQGSGNEQFF.

This clone was counted a few times. The chain has TRBV11-2 and TRBJ1-2; 7 bases are a match to TRBD1. Germline values: CDR1 SGHAT, CDR2 FQNNGV. The CDR3 runs to 13 residues. V lost 5 bases, J lost 4 bases, and 4 bases stayed unmatched. The CDR3 DNA sequence: TGTGCCAGCAGCCCCGAGGGGGCCTATGGCTACACCTTC. This sequence encodes CASSPEGAYGYTF.

A few counts support this clone. The CDR3: CASRPLGAYEQYF. Here the CDR3 DNA reads TGTGCCAGCAGGCCCCTGGGCGCATACGAGCAGTACTTC. The rearrangement uses TRBV6-6 and TRBJ2-7; D gene uncertain. Germline V gives CDR1 MNHNY, CDR2 SVGAGI (reference sequence). Between the trimmed V and J ends, which lost 6 bases and 4 bases, there was a span of 13 bases. The CDR3 loop spans 13 amino acids.

Only one count was recorded for this clone. This chain connects TRBV27 to TRBJ2-7; 11 bases match TRBD2. There are 13 residues in the CDR3. V gave up 6 bases and J gave up 6 bases; unmatched junction bases: 4. Germline V lookup: CDR1 MNHEY, CDR2 SMNVEV (reference sequence). CDR3 sequence reads: CASRLAGAFEQYF. The CDR3, as DNA: TGTGCCAGCAGACTAGCGGGAGCATTCGAGCAGTACTTC.

The rearrangement uses TRBV7-2 and TRBJ2-7; D possibly matches TRBD1 or TRBD2 (6 bases each). The germline CDR1 and CDR2 sequences are SGHTA and FQGNSA. There are 14 residues in the CDR3. V dropped 5 bases and J dropped 2 bases, with 13 bases sitting between them. CDR3 coding DNA: TGTGCCAGCAGCCCTTTGGGGGGCCCCTACGAGCAGTACTTC. Translating it yields CASSPLGGPYEQYF.

This clone was counted many times. The chain is built from TRBV2 and TRBJ2-5; 7 bases are a match to TRBD1. Germline V CDR1 and CDR2: SNHLY, FYNNEI. The CDR3 length is 16 residues. Unmatched junction bases numbered 15, after V lost 6 bases and J lost 5 bases. CDR3 DNA: TGTGCCAGCAGGGGAGCCTTACAGGGGTTAGTGGAGACCCAGTACTTC. This codes for CASRGALQGLVETQYF.

V usage is TRBV28 and J usage is TRBJ2-5; TRBD1 aligns across 7 bases. Trimming at V came to 2 bases and at J to 5 bases, leaving 8 bases not matched to a gene. The CDR3 contains 15 residues. Germline V lookup: CDR1 MDHEN, CDR2 SYDVKM. CDR3 in amino acids: CASSLPTGNRETQYF. The CDR3 DNA reads TGTGCCAGCAGTTTACCGACAGGGAATCGCGAGACCCAGTACTTC.

The chain is built from TRBV19 and TRBJ2-7, with D perhaps assigned TRBD1 or TRBD2 (5 bases each). The germline V gene encodes CDR1 LNHDA and CDR2 SQIVND (reference sequence). This CDR3 is built from 15 residues. With 6 bases removed from V and 0 bases from J, the gap between germline ends came to 15 bases. This chain's CDR3 is CASRGLGDPSYEQYF. The CDR3, as DNA: TGTGCCAGTAGGGGCCTCGGGGACCCCTCCTACGAGCAGTACTTC.

CDR3 sequence (DNA): TGTGCCAGCGGACGGTTATCCTACGAGCAGTACTTC. Amino acids: CASGRLSYEQYF. The rearrangement joins TRBV11-2 to TRBJ2-7; D is uncertain. V lost 8 bases, J lost 1 base, and 9 bases lay in between. The CDR3 has 12 residues. CDR1 and CDR2 (germline): SGHAT, FQNNGV.

J is TRBJ2-6 and V is TRBV28, with TRBD2 matching 12 bases. Trimming at V came to 3 bases and at J to 3 bases, leaving 6 bases not matched to a gene. Germline V gives CDR1 MDHEN, CDR2 SYDVKM. The CDR3 runs to 18 residues. The DNA for the CDR3 is TGTGCCAGCAGTTTTACTAGCGGGAGGCTTTTTGGGGCCAACGTCCTGACTTTC. This codes for CASSFTSGRLFGANVLTF.

V usage is TRBV7-9 and J usage is TRBJ2-3; tentative D call: TRBD2 (6 bases). This CDR3 is 15 amino acids long. The V end lost 3 bases, the J end lost 0 bases, and 10 bases lay between the germline ends. Looked up from germline, CDR1 is SEHNR and CDR2 is FQNEAQ (reference sequence). For the CDR3, the DNA is TGTGCCAGCAGCTTTAGCGGTGCTAGCACAGATACGCAGTATTTT. Protein: CASSFSGASTDTQYF.

The chain couples TRBV9 to TRBJ2-7, with 14 bases matching TRBD2. The V segment lost 4 bases and the J segment 10 bases; nucleotides outside the gene matches: 7. The germline CDR1 and CDR2 sequences are SGDLS and YYNGEE. The CDR3 is 14 amino acids. DNA for the CDR3: TGTGCCAGCAGCCCCTCGGGACTAGCGGGAGCCCAGTACTTC. This codes for CASSPSGLAGAQYF.

The CDR3 loop reads CASSDGLAGADTQYF. DNA for the CDR3: TGTGCCAGCAGTGACGGACTAGCGGGAGCAGATACGCAGTATTTT. J is TRBJ2-3 and V is TRBV6-4; 13 nucleotides align to TRBD2. Germline values: CDR1 MRHNA, CDR2 SNTAGT. The CDR3 is 15 residues long. V lost 2 bases to trimming and J lost 4 bases; unmatched junction nucleotides: 0.

The J gene is TRBJ2-1, the V gene TRBV9; D is ambiguous. The CDR3 length is 13 residues. Deletions cut 0 bases from V and 4 bases from J, with 5 bases between. In germline, CDR1 is SGDLS, CDR2 YYNGEE. CDR3 in DNA: TGTGCCAGCAGCGTAGCATTTTACAATGAGCAGTTCTTC. This codes for CASSVAFYNEQFF.

This clone was counted ten times or more. Other DNA sequences from this sample encode an identical CDR3 as well. V gene TRBV2 combines with J gene TRBJ2-5; D is ambiguous. Trimming pared 2 bases from V and 5 bases from J, leaving 9 bases between. The CDR3 extends over 13 amino acids. Germline V lookup: CDR1 SNHLY, CDR2 FYNNEI. The CDR3 nucleotides read TGTGCCAGCAGTGAAAACTCAGAGGAGACCCAGTACTTC. It translates to CASSENSEETQYF.

A single count supports this clone. This is likely an artifact of a read error, given a far larger clone one base away. This chain connects TRBV6-1 to TRBJ2-6; the D is unclear. The CDR3 has 15 amino acids. The germline gives CDR1 MNHNS, CDR2 SASEGT. This CDR3 reads CTSSPEISGANVLTF. The CDR3 nucleotides are TGTACCAGCAGTCCCGAAATCTCTGGGGCCAACGTCCTGACTTTC.